A selection of T cell receptor beta chains follows, all from one sample in a study of blood T cell repertoires in COVID-19. The method was immunoSEQ multiplex PCR; TCRdb's version includes in-frame clones alone and lacks a portion of them. Here the sample spans 360,000 or so clones, under 90% being singletons. The sample consisted of PBMCs or T cells enriched from blood (not recorded which). These receptor sequences come from a woman in her twenties or thirties who had recovered from COVID-19. Both conserved end residues are part of each CDR3. A D gene is named only where the DNA matches it firmly.

V: TRBV7-3; D: TRBD1; CDR3: CASSRDRAGAQYF
V: TRBV27; D: TRBD2; CDR3: CASSLLAGGETQYF
V: TRBV14; D: .; CDR3: CASSQIRGARGTEAFF
V: TRBV6-5; D: .; CDR3: CASIGRGGYTF
V: TRBV4-1; D: TRBD1; CDR3: CASSHPGGGQGLSEQYF
V: TRBV7-7; D: .; CDR3: CASSLYPWAEQYF
V: TRBV2; D: TRBD2; CDR3: CASSRPGLADSSYNEQFF
V: TRBV10-1; D: TRBD2; CDR3: CASSEGTLRAGDYNEQFF
V: TRBV30; D: TRBD1; CDR3: CAWTGTGSGELFF
V: TRBV5-4; D: TRBD2; CDR3: CASSRAGGRQETQYF
V: TRBV5-6; D: .; CDR3: CASSRWNTEAFF
V: TRBV10-2; D: TRBD1; CDR3: CASSERQGRTFF
V: TRBV28; D: .; CDR3: CASSHDSVLQPQHF
V: TRBV18; D: TRBD1; CDR3: CASSPGTGRNTEAFF
V: TRBV5-6; D: .; CDR3: CASSLGQGVYEQYF
V: TRBV9; D: TRBD1; CDR3: CASSRATGATDTQYF
V: TRBV5-4; D: TRBD1; CDR3: CASSPANRGRNEQYF
V: TRBV28; D: TRBD1; CDR3: CASSTGVSYEQYF
V: TRBV7-9; D: .; CDR3: CASSSPQGSVNYGYTF
V: TRBV3-1/TRBV3-2; D: .; CDR3: CASSHVQGDLGYTF
V: TRBV11-2; D: .; CDR3: CASSFSVGAYGYTF
V: TRBV6-5; D: TRBD1; CDR3: CASSYAPGGDNGYTF
V: TRBV12-3/TRBV12-4; D: TRBD1; CDR3: CASTIQGGAEAFF
V: TRBV5-1; D: TRBD2; CDR3: CASSVMTSGVLNNEQFF
V: TRBV6-9; D: TRBD1; CDR3: CASSGPQGAVLRNTIYF
V: TRBV4-3; D: TRBD2; CDR3: CASSQDPTSGANTGELFF